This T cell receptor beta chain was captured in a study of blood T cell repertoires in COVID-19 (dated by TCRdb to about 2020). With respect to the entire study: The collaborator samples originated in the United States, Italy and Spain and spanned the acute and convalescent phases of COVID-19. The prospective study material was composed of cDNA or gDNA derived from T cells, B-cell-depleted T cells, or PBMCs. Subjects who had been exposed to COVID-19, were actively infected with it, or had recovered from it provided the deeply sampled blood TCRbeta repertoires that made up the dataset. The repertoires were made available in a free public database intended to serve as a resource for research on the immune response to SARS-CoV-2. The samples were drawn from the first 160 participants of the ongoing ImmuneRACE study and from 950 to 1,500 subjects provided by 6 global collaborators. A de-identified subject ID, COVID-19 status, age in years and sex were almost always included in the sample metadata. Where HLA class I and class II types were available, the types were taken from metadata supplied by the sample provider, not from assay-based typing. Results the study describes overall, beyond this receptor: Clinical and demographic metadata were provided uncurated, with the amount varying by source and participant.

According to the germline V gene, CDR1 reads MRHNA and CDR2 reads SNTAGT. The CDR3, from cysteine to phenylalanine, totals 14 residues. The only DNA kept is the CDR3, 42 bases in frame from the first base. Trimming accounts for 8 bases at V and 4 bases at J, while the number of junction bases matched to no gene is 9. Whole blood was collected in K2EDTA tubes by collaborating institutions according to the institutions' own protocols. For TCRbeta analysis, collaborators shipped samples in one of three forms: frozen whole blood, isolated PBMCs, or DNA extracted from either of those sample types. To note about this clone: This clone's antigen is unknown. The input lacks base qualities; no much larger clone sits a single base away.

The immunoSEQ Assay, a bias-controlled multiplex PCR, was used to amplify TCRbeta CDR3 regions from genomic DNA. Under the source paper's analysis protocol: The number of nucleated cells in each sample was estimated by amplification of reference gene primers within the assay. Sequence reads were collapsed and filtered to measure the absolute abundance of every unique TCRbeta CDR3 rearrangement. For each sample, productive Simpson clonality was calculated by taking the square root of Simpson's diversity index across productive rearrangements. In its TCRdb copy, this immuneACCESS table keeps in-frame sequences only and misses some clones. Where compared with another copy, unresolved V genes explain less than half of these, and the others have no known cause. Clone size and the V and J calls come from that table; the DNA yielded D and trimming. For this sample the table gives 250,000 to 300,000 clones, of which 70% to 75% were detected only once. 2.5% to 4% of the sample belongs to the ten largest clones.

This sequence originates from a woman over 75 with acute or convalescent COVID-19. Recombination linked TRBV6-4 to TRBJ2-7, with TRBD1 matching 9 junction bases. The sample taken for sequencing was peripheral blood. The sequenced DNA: TGTGCCAGCTATCGGACAGGGGAGGGTTACGAGCAGTACTTC. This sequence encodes CASYRTGEGYEQYF.